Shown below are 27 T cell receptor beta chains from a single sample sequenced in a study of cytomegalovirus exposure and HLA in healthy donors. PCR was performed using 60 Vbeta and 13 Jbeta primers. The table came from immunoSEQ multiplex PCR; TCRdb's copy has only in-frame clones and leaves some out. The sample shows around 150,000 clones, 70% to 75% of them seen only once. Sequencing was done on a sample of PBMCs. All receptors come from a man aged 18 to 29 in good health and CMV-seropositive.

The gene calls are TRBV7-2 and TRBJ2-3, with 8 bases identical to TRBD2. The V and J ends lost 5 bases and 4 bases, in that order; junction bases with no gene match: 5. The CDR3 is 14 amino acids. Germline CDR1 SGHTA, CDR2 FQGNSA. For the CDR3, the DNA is TGTGCCAGCAGCGTCGGGAGGGGGTCAGATACGCAGTATTTT. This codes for CASSVGRGSDTQYF.

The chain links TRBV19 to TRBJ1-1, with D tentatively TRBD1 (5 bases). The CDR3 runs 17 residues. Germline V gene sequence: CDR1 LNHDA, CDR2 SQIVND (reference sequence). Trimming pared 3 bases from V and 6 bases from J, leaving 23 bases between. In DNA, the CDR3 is TGTGCCAGTAGTATGGGGGGACGGCCGTTGTGGTCTCCTGAAGCTTTCTTT. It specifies CASSMGGRPLWSPEAFF.

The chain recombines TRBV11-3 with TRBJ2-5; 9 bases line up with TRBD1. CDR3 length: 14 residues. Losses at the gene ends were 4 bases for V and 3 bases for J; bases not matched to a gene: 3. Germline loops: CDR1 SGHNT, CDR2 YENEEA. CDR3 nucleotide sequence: TGTGCCAGCAGCTCTTGGACAGGGGAAGAGACCCAGTACTTC. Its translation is CASSSWTGEETQYF.

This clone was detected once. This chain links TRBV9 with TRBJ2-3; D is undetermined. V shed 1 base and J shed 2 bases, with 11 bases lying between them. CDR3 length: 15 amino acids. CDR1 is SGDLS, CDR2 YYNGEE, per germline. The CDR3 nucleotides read TGTGCCAGCAGCGTACACGCTGACTTCACAGATACGCAGTATTTT. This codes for CASSVHADFTDTQYF. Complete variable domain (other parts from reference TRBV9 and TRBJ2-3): DSGVTQTPKHLITATGQRVTLRCSPRSGDLSVYWYQQSLDQGLQFLIQYYNGEERAKGNILERFSAQQFPDLHSELNLSSLELGDSALYFCASSVHADFTDTQYFGPGTRLTVL.

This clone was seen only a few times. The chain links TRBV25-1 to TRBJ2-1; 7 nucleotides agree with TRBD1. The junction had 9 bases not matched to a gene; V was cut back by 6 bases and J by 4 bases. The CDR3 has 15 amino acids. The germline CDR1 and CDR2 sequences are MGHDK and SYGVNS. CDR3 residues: CASSDQGQIYNEQFF. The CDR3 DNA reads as TGTGCCAGCAGCGACCAGGGACAGATTTACAATGAGCAGTTCTTC. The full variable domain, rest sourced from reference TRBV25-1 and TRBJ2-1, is EADIYQTPRYLVIGTGKKITLECSQTMGHDKMYWYQQDPGMELHLIHYSYGVNSTEKGDLSSESTVSRIRTEHFPLTLESARPSHTSQYLCASSDQGQIYNEQFFGPGTRLTVL.

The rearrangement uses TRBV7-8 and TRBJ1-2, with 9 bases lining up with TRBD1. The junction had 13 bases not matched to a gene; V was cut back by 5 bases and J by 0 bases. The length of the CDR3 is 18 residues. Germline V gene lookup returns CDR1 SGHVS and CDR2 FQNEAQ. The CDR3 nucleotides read TGTGCCAGCAGCCCAAAATTCAGACAGGGGGAAGCTAACTATGGCTACACCTTC. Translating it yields CASSPKFRQGEANYGYTF. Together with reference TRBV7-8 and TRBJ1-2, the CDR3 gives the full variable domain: GAGVSQSPRYKVAKRGQDVALRCDPISGHVSLFWYQQALGQGPEFLTYFQNEAQLDKSGLPSDRFFAERPEGSVSTLKIQRTQQEDSAVYLCASSPKFRQGEANYGYTFGSGTRLTVV.

CDR3 loop: CASSPVTGVPQHF. CDR3 coding DNA: TGTGCCAGCAGTCCAGTGACGGGGGTGCCCCAGCATTTT. The rearrangement links TRBV11-3 to TRBJ1-5; D might be TRBD1 (5 bases). Germline V gene sequence: CDR1 SGHNT, CDR2 YENEEA. The CDR3 spans 13 residues. V shed 6 bases and J shed 9 bases, with 15 bases lying between them.

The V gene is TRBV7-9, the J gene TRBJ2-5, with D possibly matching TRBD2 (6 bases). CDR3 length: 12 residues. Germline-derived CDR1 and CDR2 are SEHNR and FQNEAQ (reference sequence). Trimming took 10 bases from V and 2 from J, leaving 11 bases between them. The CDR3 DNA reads TGTGCCATCGCGGGGTTACAAGAGACCCAGTACTTC. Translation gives CAIAGLQETQYF.

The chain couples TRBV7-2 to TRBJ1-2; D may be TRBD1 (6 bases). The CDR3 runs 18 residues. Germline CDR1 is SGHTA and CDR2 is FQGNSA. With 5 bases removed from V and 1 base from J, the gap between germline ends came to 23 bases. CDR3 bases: TGTGCCAGCAGCCCCGGCATCGGGGCAGGGGCGGATAACTATGGCTACACCTTC. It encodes CASSPGIGAGADNYGYTF.

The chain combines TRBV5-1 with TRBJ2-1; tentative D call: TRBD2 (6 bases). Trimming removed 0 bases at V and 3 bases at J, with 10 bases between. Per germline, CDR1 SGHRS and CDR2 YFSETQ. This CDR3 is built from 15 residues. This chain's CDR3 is CASSLGRGGYNEQFF. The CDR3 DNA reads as TGCGCCAGCAGCTTGGGGAGGGGCGGCTACAATGAGCAGTTCTTC.

The CDR3 here is CASSSPTGGGYGYTF. CDR3 in DNA: TGTGCCAGCAGCTCGCCGACGGGTGGCGGCTATGGCTACACCTTC. The V and J genes are TRBV7-9 and TRBJ1-2; D remains unclear. The CDR3 runs 15 residues. CDR1 SEHNR and CDR2 FQNEAQ come from the germline V gene (reference sequence). Trimming cost V 4 bases and J 4 bases, with 16 bases left between them.

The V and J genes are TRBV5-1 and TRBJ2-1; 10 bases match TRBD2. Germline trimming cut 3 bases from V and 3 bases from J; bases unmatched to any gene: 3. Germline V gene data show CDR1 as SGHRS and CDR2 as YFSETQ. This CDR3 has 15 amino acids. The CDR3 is CASSYLAGDYNEQFF. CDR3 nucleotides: TGCGCCAGCAGCTACCTAGCGGGGGACTACAATGAGCAGTTCTTC.

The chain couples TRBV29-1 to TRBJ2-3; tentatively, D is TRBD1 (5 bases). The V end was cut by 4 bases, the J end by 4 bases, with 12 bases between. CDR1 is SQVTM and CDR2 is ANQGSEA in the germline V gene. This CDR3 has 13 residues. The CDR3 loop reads CSVAGRVADTQYF. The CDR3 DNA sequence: TGCAGCGTTGCAGGCAGGGTAGCAGATACGCAGTATTTT.

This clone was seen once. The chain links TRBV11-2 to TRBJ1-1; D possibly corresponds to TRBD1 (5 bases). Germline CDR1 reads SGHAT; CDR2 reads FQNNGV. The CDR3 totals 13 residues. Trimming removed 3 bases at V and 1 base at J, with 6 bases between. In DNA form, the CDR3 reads TGTGCCAGCAGCTTGACAGAGAACACTGAAGCTTTCTTT. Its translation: CASSLTENTEAFF.

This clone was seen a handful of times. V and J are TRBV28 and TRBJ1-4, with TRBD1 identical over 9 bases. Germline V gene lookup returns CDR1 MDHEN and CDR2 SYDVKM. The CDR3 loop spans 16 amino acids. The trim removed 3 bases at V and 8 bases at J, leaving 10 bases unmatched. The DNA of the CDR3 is TGTGCCAGCAGTTTGCCCCTACAGGGGGCGCGGGAAAAACTGTTTTTT. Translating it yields CASSLPLQGAREKLFF.

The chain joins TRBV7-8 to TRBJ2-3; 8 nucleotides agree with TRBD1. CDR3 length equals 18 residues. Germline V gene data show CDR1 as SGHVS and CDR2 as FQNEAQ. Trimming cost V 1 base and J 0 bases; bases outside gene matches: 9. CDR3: CASSLEAATGASTDTQYF. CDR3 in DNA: TGTGCCAGCAGCTTAGAAGCCGCGACAGGGGCTAGCACAGATACGCAGTATTTT.

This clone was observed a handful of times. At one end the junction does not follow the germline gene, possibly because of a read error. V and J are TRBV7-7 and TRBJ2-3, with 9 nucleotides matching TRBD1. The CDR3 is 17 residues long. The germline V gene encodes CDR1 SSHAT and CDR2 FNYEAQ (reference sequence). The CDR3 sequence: CASSLGVGDRDTDTQYF. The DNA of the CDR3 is TGTGCTAGCAGCTTAGGGGTCGGGGACAGGGACACAGATACGCAGTATTTT. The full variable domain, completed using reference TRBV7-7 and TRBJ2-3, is GAGVSQSPRYKVTKRGQDVTLRCDPISSHATLYWYQQALGQGPEFLTYFNYEAQPDKSGLPSDRFSAERPEGSISTLTIQRTEQRDSAMYRCASSLGVGDRDTDTQYFGPGTRLTVL.

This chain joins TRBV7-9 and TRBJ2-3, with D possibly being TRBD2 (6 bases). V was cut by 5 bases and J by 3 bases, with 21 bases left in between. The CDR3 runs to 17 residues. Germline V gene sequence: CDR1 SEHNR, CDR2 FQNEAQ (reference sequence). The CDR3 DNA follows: TGTGCCAGCAGCCTAACCGGGAGACTACGGGAAACAGATACGCAGTATTTT. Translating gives CASSLTGRLRETDTQYF.

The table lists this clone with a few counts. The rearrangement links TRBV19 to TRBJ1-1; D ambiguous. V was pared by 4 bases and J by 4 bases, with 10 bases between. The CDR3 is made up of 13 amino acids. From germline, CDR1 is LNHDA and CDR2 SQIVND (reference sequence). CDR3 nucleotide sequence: TGTGCCAGTAGTAGAGGCGAGGTCACTGAAGCTTTCTTT. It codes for CASSRGEVTEAFF.

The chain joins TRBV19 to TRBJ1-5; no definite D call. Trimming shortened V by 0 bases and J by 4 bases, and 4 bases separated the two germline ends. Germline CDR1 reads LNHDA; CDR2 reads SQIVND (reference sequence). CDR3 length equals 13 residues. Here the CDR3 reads CASSIERNQPQHF. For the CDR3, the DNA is TGTGCCAGTAGTATAGAGCGAAATCAGCCCCAGCATTTT.

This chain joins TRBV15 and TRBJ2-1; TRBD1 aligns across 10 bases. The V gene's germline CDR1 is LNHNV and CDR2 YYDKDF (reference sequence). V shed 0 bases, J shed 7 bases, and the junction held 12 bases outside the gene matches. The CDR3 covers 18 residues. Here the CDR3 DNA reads TGTGCCACCAGCAGAGATCCGCCCCGGGACAGGGGTATGAATGAGCAGTTCTTC. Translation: CATSRDPPRDRGMNEQFF.

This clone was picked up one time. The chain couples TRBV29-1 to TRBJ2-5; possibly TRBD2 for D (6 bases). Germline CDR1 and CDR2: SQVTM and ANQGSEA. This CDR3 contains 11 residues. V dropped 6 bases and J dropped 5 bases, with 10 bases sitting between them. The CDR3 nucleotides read TGCAGCGTCGGGGGTTGGGAGACCCAGTACTTC. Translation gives CSVGGWETQYF.

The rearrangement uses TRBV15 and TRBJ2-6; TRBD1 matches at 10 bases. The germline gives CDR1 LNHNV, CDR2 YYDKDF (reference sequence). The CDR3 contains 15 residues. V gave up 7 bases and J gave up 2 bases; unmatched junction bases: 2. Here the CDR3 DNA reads TGTGCCACCACAGGACAGGGGGCTGGGGCCAACGTCCTGACTTTC. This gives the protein CATTGQGAGANVLTF.

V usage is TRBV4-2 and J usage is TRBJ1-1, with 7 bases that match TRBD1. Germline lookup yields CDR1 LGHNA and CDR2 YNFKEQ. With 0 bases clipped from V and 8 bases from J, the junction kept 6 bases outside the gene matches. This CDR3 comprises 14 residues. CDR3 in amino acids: CASSQDTRGREAFF. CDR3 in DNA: TGTGCCAGCAGCCAAGATACGAGGGGGCGGGAAGCTTTCTTT.

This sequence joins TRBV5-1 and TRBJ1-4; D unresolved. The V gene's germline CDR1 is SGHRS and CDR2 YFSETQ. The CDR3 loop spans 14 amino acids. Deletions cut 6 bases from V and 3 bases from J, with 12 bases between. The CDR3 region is CASNERGSNEKLFF. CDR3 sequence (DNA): TGCGCCAGCAACGAACGGGGTTCTAATGAAAAACTGTTTTTT. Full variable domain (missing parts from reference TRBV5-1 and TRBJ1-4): KAGVTQTPRYLIKTRGQQVTLSCSPISGHRSVSWYQQTPGQGLQFLFEYFSETQRNKGNFPGRFSGRQFSNSRSEMNVSTLELGDSALYLCASNERGSNEKLFFGSGTQLSVL.

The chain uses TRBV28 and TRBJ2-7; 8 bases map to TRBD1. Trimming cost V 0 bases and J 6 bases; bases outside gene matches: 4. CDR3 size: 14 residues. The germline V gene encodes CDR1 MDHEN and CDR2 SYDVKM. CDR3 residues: CASSLWDRAFEQYV. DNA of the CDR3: TGTGCCAGCAGTTTATGGGACAGGGCCTTCGAGCAGTACGTC.

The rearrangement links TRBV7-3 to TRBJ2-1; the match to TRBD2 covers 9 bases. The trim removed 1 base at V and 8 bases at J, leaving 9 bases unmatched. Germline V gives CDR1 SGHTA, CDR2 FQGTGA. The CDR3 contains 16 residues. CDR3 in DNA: TGTGCCAGCAGCTTAAGAGGGCCTAGCGGGGACGATGAGCAGTTCTTC. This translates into CASSLRGPSGDDEQFF.